This TCR beta chain came from a study of read filtering for tumor transcriptome and immune sequencing. In the study overall: IR-seq gave about 4.05 to 11 million TCR reads per sample; RNA-seq gave roughly 80 to 1,400.

This clonotype came up a few times. The junction shows a germline mismatch at one end, possibly a read error. This CDR3 region has 12 residues. Germline loops: CDR1 DFQATT, CDR2 SNEGSKA (reference sequence). From roughly 400 ng of RNA, a library with molecular barcoded alpha/delta and beta/gamma adaptors was made. TCRdb reprocessed the reads with MiXCR, giving one entry per CDR3 protein. The sample includes 50,000 or so distinct CDR3 sequences, around 12% seen only once; the top ten take 16%. Input material: a population of CD138-negative cells sorted from bone marrow. The source is a donor aged 40 or over with multiple myeloma. The rearrangement links TRBV20-1 to TRBJ2-2, with D uncertain. CDR3 sequence: CGARRRTGELFF. CDR3 sequence (DNA): TGCGGTGCTAGGCGTCGGACCGGGGAGCTGTTTTTT.